The 9 T cell receptor beta chains presented below share a single source sample, sequenced in a study of T cell changes during pregnancy in multiple sclerosis. Sequenced by immunoSEQ multiplex PCR; TCRdb stores in-frame clones only, minus some. The sample lists about 31,000 clones, 75% to 90% occurring once. The sequenced sample was CD8+ T cells from peripheral blood mononuclear cells, obtained in the second trimester of pregnancy. The receptors here all came from a female donor with multiple sclerosis, enrolled in a pregnancy study.

This chain links TRBV28 with TRBJ1-2, with TRBD1 as a possible D gene (6 bases). Germline V lookup: CDR1 MDHEN, CDR2 SYDVKM. The V end lost 1 base, the J end lost 0 bases, and 18 bases lay between the germline ends. CDR3 size: 18 residues. The CDR3 region has the DNA TGTGCCAGCAGTTTATCACTAGAAGGACAGAAGGCTAACTATGGCTACACCTTC. Amino acid sequence: CASSLSLEGQKANYGYTF.

The DNA of the CDR3 is TGCGCCAGCAGCCAAGATGGGGAGGCTTCAACTAATGAAAAACTGTTTTTT. Translation: CASSQDGEASTNEKLFF. The V and J genes are TRBV4-3 and TRBJ1-4; D gene uncertain. The CDR3 totals 17 residues. Per the germline V gene, CDR1 is LGHNA and CDR2 is YSLEER. Trimming took 0 bases from V and 0 from J, leaving 11 bases between them.

The chain is built from TRBV19 and TRBJ1-2, with unresolved D. The CDR3 length is 13 residues. Germline CDR1 LNHDA, CDR2 SQIVND (reference sequence). Trimming stripped 7 bases from V and 2 bases from J, with 11 bases between. Here the CDR3 DNA reads TGTGCCAGTACCTTCCGGGAAAACTATGGCTACACCTTC. Amino acids: CASTFRENYGYTF.

The chain links TRBV27 to TRBJ2-7, with 7 nucleotides matching TRBD2. The CDR3 contains 15 residues. Germline assignment: CDR1 MNHEY and CDR2 SMNVEV (reference sequence). V lost 2 bases and J lost 3; bases outside the gene matches: 7. This CDR3 is CASSLGSGGDYEQYF. CDR3 in DNA: TGTGCCAGCAGTTTAGGGTCGGGGGGAGACTACGAGCAGTACTTC.

The V gene is TRBV18, the J gene TRBJ2-7; TRBD1 matches at 7 bases. From germline, CDR1 is KGHSH and CDR2 LQKENI. The length of the CDR3 is 15 residues. The V and J ends lost 3 bases and 1 base, in that order; junction bases with no gene match: 6. The CDR3 nucleotides are TGTGCCAGCTCACCCGACAGGGCCGAGTCCTACGAGCAGTACTTC. Translating it yields CASSPDRAESYEQYF.

In this sample, this clone turned up a few times. The chain has TRBV30 and TRBJ1-1; D is possibly TRBD1 (6 bases). V was trimmed by 3 bases and J by 1 base, leaving 9 bases between them. Germline V gene sequence: CDR1 GTSNPN, CDR2 SVGIG (reference sequence). The CDR3 is 13 residues long. CDR3 protein: CAWRGGANTEAFF. The CDR3 DNA reads as TGTGCCTGGAGAGGGGGGGCGAACACTGAAGCTTTCTTT.

The chain is built from TRBV29-1 and TRBJ2-1; 14 nucleotides agree with TRBD2. V lost 4 bases and J lost 9; bases outside the gene matches: 5. The CDR3 is 14 amino acids. The V gene's germline CDR1 is SQVTM and CDR2 ANQGSEA. The CDR3 DNA is TGCAGCGTTGCTCGGGGACTAGCGGGAGCTGAGCAGTTCTTC. It translates to CSVARGLAGAEQFF.

This clone occurred a few times. This chain connects TRBV30 to TRBJ2-7, with 7 bases lining up with TRBD1. In germline, CDR1 is GTSNPN, CDR2 SVGIG (reference sequence). CDR3 length equals 12 residues. V gave up 5 bases and J gave up 6 bases; unmatched junction bases: 7. The CDR3 reads CAWGRDSLEQYF. CDR3 nucleotide sequence: TGTGCCTGGGGTAGGGACAGCCTCGAGCAGTACTTC.

The V gene is TRBV9, the J gene TRBJ2-3, with TRBD2 matching over 8 bases. The V gene end was trimmed by 6 bases and the J gene end by 6 bases; junction bases not matched to a gene: 9. The CDR3 loop spans 14 amino acids. CDR1 and CDR2 from the germline V gene are SGDLS and YYNGEE. This chain's CDR3 is CASTAGSGGDTQYF. DNA of the CDR3: TGTGCCAGCACCGCGGGGTCGGGAGGGGATACGCAGTATTTT.